Shown below are 31 T cell receptor beta chains from a single sample sequenced in a study of metastatic and nonmetastatic thyroid tumors. Not a single patient had been given any form of treatment at any point before undergoing thyroid surgery. MiXCR re-clonotyped the PCR reads for TCRdb. The data hold 11,000 to 15,000 clones, with 20% to 30% observed a single time. Sequenced sample: tumor tissue. All receptors come from a female donor with papillary thyroid cancer or a benign thyroid nodule (not recorded which). Some clones in this sample may be carry-over from other donors' samples.

This clone is medium-sized within its sample. This sequence joins TRBV5-1 and TRBJ2-1; 7 bases map to TRBD2. This CDR3 comprises 13 residues. Germline V gene data show CDR1 as SGHRS and CDR2 as YFSETQ. The trim removed 9 bases at V and 6 bases at J, leaving 9 bases unmatched. The CDR3 is CATGLGGTNEQFF. CDR3 nucleotides: TGCGCCACCGGACTAGGAGGAACCAATGAGCAGTTCTTC.

The chain links TRBV10-3 to TRBJ2-7; 7 bases fit TRBD1. The CDR3 extends over 13 amino acids. Germline CDR1 reads ENHRY; CDR2 reads SYGVKD. CDR3 residues: CDNSSGQSYEQYF. The CDR3 DNA is TGTGACAACAGCTCGGGACAGTCCTACGAGCAGTACTTC.

V and J are TRBV7-3 and TRBJ2-5, with TRBD2 matching 8 bases. Germline CDR1 SGHTA, CDR2 FQGTGA. V lost 2 bases and J lost 4; bases outside the gene matches: 3. CDR3 length: 14 amino acids. CDR3 region: CASSLAGGGETQYF. Written as DNA, the CDR3 is TGTGCCAGCAGCTTAGCGGGAGGAGGAGAGACCCAGTACTTC. Supplemented by reference TRBV7-3 and TRBJ2-5, the full variable domain reads GAGVSQTPSNKVTEKGKYVELRCDPISGHTALYWYRQSLGQGPEFLIYFQGTGAADDSGLPNDRFFAVRPEGSVSTLKIQRTERGDSAVYLCASSLAGGGETQYFGPGTRLLVL.

This clone was detected ten times or more. For the CDR3, the DNA is TGTGCCAGCAGCCAAAGGGACACAGATACGCAGTATTTT. Protein sequence: CASSQRDTDTQYF. V usage is TRBV7-6 and J usage is TRBJ2-3; D is unclear. This CDR3 is built from 13 residues. V gave up 5 bases and J gave up 2 bases, with 8 bases separating them. Per germline, CDR1 SGHVS and CDR2 FNYEAQ.

Judged by abundance, this clone is medium-sized. V gene TRBV6-2 or TRBV6-3 combines with J gene TRBJ2-3; perhaps TRBD2 as D (6 bases). Germline V CDR1 and CDR2: MNHEY, SVGEGT. The CDR3 is made up of 15 amino acids. Trimming removed 6 bases at V and 1 base at J, with 14 bases between. CDR3 amino acids: CASRRDAAGTDTQYF. The CDR3 DNA reads as TGTGCCAGCAGGCGGGATGCTGCTGGCACAGATACGCAGTATTTT.

This clone showed up many times. The chain uses TRBV6-5 and TRBJ2-2, with 9 positions matching TRBD2. V dropped 2 bases and J dropped 6; count of bases not matched to a gene: 13. Germline V gives CDR1 MNHEY, CDR2 SVGAGI. CDR3 length: 18 residues. The CDR3 here is CASSYRLAGPPPPGELFF. DNA for the CDR3: TGTGCCAGCAGTTACCGCCTAGCGGGACCACCCCCCCCCGGGGAGCTGTTTTTT.

This clone was counted at least ten times. A read error is possible here, since a much larger clone lies one base away. The CDR3 is CASRGRDRVLCEQFF. In DNA form, the CDR3 reads TGTGCCAGTAGGGGCCGGGACAGGGTGTTGTGTGAGCAGTTCTTC. The chain employs TRBV19 and TRBJ2-1; 9 bases match TRBD1. The germline gives CDR1 LNHDA, CDR2 SQIVND (reference sequence). The length of the CDR3 is 15 residues. V lost 6 bases, J lost 9 bases, and 12 bases stayed unmatched.

The rearrangement uses TRBV12-3 or TRBV12-4 and TRBJ1-1, with no clear D. The V end was cut by 3 bases, the J end by 1 base, with 15 bases between. The CDR3 has 16 residues. CDR3 region: CASSFTQVGWNTEAFF. CDR3 nucleotide sequence: TGTGCCAGCAGTTTTACCCAGGTCGGGTGGAACACTGAAGCTTTCTTT.

Ten or more counts support this clone. The CDR3 loop reads CASSGSNTEAFF. The CDR3 nucleotides read TGTGCCAGCAGCGGATCAAACACTGAAGCTTTCTTT. The rearrangement links TRBV9 to TRBJ1-1, with D unclear. In germline, CDR1 is SGDLS, CDR2 YYNGEE. V was pared by 3 bases and J by 2 bases, with 5 bases between. The CDR3 totals 12 residues.

On this clone: Possible read error: a much larger clone is one base away. Without the conserved terminal phenylalanine or tryptophan, this CDR3 likely stems from a read error. This sample also contains other DNA sequences that code for the same CDR3. The chain uses TRBV7-3 and TRBJ2-3; 7 bases align to TRBD2. The germline CDR1 and CDR2 sequences are SGHTA and FQGTGA. The CDR3 runs 15 residues. V trimming: 5 bases; J trimming: 1 base; junction bases outside the gene matches: 6. The CDR3 reads CASSRRGGGTDTQYS. CDR3 in DNA: TGTGCCAGCAGCCGACGCGGGGGTGGCACAGATACGCAGTATTCT.

About this clone: This may stem from a read error, because a much larger clone lies one nucleotide away. This chain uses TRBV5-1 with TRBJ1-1; D unclear. CDR1 SGHRS and CDR2 YFSETQ come from the germline V gene. The CDR3 extends over 15 amino acids. This chain's CDR3 is CASSSHGSLNTEDFF. The DNA of the CDR3 is TGCGCCAGTAGCAGCCACGGATCCTTGAACACTGAAGATTTCTTT. The variable domain in full, completed from reference TRBV5-1 and TRBJ1-1, reads KAGVTQTPRYLIKTRGQQVTLSCSPISGHRSVSWYQQTPGQGLQFLFEYFSETQRNKGNFPGRFSGRQFSNSRSEMNVSTLELGDSALYLCASSSHGSLNTEDFFGQGTRLTVV.

This clone is judged medium-sized. The V call is TRBV11-1, the J call TRBJ1-1; D gene uncertain. With 3 bases removed from V and 6 bases from J, the gap between germline ends came to 14 bases. This CDR3 has 14 residues. Per the germline V gene, CDR1 is SGHAT and CDR2 is FQDESV (reference sequence). CDR3 bases: TGTGCCAGCAGCTTCACTTCGGGGATCTCTGAAGCTTTCTTT. It is translated as CASSFTSGISEAFF.

Relative to its sample, this clone is medium-sized (0.01 to 0.1%). The CDR3 region is CASGTSGSTDTQYF. CDR3 bases: TGTGCCAGTGGGACTAGCGGCAGCACAGATACGCAGTATTTT. The chain is built from TRBV19 and TRBJ2-3, with 11 bases fitting TRBD2. With 8 bases clipped from V and 0 bases from J, the junction kept 1 base outside the gene matches. Germline CDR1 and CDR2: LNHDA and SQIVND (reference sequence). This CDR3 region has 14 residues.

This clone was seen more than once but under ten times. J is TRBJ2-7 and V is TRBV19, with D possibly being TRBD1 or TRBD2 (5 bases each). With 5 bases removed from V and 0 bases from J, the gap between germline ends came to 14 bases. Germline loops: CDR1 LNHDA, CDR2 SQIVND (reference sequence). This CDR3 spans 15 amino acids. The CDR3 loop reads CASSPGTASSYEQYF. The CDR3 region has the DNA TGTGCCAGTAGTCCTGGGACGGCTAGCTCCTACGAGCAGTACTTC.

Within the sample, this clone is medium-sized. The V gene is TRBV6-1, the J gene TRBJ1-6; 7 nucleotides agree with TRBD1. V trimming: 1 base; J trimming: 7 bases; junction bases outside the gene matches: 1. CDR3 length: 14 amino acids. Germline V gene sequence: CDR1 MNHNS, CDR2 SASEGT. CDR3 sequence (DNA): TGTGCCAGCAGTGAAGAAGGGGGCAATTCACCCCTCCACTTT. This codes for CASSEEGGNSPLHF.

The chain uses TRBV7-8 and TRBJ2-7, with D tentatively TRBD2 (6 bases). The V and J ends lost 2 bases and 2 bases respectively, with 10 bases between them. Germline V CDR1 and CDR2: SGHVS, FQNEAQ. The CDR3 extends over 14 amino acids. CDR3 amino acids: CASSLNGRAYEQYF. The CDR3 DNA follows: TGTGCCAGCAGCTTAAACGGGAGAGCCTACGAGCAGTACTTC.

This clone was recorded many times. The V and J genes are TRBV7-8 and TRBJ2-1; D possibly corresponds to TRBD2 (6 bases). V dropped 4 bases and J dropped 5 bases, with 9 bases sitting between them. Germline CDR1 and CDR2: SGHVS and FQNEAQ. This CDR3 has 13 residues. Here the CDR3 DNA reads TGTGCCAGCAGCTGGGGGAGGCACAATGAGCAGTTCTTC. Its protein is CASSWGRHNEQFF.

V is TRBV20-1 and J is TRBJ1-2, with D tentatively TRBD1 (5 bases). The CDR3 is 15 amino acids. Trimming cost V 6 bases and J 5 bases, with 22 bases left between them. The germline V gene encodes CDR1 DFQATT and CDR2 SNEGSKA (reference sequence). In nucleotides, the CDR3 is TGCAGTGCCCCAAGATCTGGGGGAGTCTTGTATGGCTACACCTTC. It encodes CSAPRSGGVLYGYTF.

This clone rates as medium-sized (0.01 to 0.1%). V gene TRBV28 combines with J gene TRBJ1-5, with D unclear. The V end lost 6 bases, the J end lost 3 bases, and 6 bases lay between the germline ends. The CDR3 is 12 amino acids. Looked up from germline, CDR1 is MDHEN and CDR2 is SYDVKM. This chain's CDR3 is CASSRDNQPQHF. The CDR3 coding sequence is TGTGCCAGCAGCCGGGACAATCAGCCCCAGCATTTT. The whole variable domain, remainder taken from reference TRBV28 and TRBJ1-5, is DVKVTQSSRYLVKRTGEKVFLECVQDMDHENMFWYRQDPGLGLRLIYFSYDVKMKEKGDIPEGYSVSREKKERFSLILESASTNQTSMYLCASSRDNQPQHFGDGTRLSIL.

This clone is categorized as medium-sized. The V call is TRBV3-1, the J call TRBJ1-5; D might be TRBD1 (5 bases). Trimming cost V 5 bases and J 7 bases, with 12 bases left between them. The CDR3 covers 13 residues. Germline loops: CDR1 LGHDT, CDR2 YNNKEL (reference sequence). The chain's CDR3 is CASSAAWGQPQHF. CDR3 coding DNA: TGTGCCAGCAGCGCAGCCTGGGGCCAGCCCCAGCATTTT. Together with reference TRBV3-1 and TRBJ1-5, the CDR3 gives the full variable domain: DTAVSQTPKYLVTQMGNDKSIKCEQNLGHDTMYWYKQDSKKFLKIMFSYNNKELIINETVPNRFSPKSPDKAHLNLHINSLELGDSAVYFCASSAAWGQPQHFGDGTRLSIL.

This clone was observed at least ten times. A much more abundant neighbour one base away suggests this may be a read error. The rearrangement joins TRBV6-2 or TRBV6-3 to TRBJ2-1; TRBD1 agrees at 11 bases. J was trimmed by 7 bases and V by 5 bases; bases with no gene match: 19. The CDR3 extends over 19 amino acids. Germline CDR1 reads MNHEY; CDR2 reads SVGEGT. Here the CDR3 DNA reads TGTGCCAGCAGTCCCGGGACAGGGGGAGGATTAGGGGGGCGTAATGAGCAGTTCTTC. Its protein is CASSPGTGGGLGGRNEQFF.

Many counts were recorded for this clone. The V call is TRBV5-5, the J call TRBJ2-5; no definite D call. V was shortened by 0 bases and J by 7 bases, with 16 bases between the two germline ends. Germline V lookup: CDR1 SGHKS, CDR2 YYEKEE (reference sequence). CDR3 length: 15 residues. CDR3 sequence (DNA): TGTGCCAGCAGCTTGGGGTCGGACCTCTGGTGGACCCAGTACTTC. Encoded protein: CASSLGSDLWWTQYF.

This clone was counted between two and nine times. The V gene is TRBV20-1, the J gene TRBJ1-2; D uncertain. V lost 6 bases and J lost 13, with 12 bases in between. The CDR3 is 9 amino acids. CDR1 is DFQATT and CDR2 is SNEGSKA in the germline V gene (reference sequence). The CDR3, as DNA: TGCAGTGCCAAAAATATGGCCACCTTC. It encodes CSAKNMATF.

This clone was seen repeatedly, ten times or more. This chain joins TRBV7-3 and TRBJ2-1, with D unresolved. This CDR3 contains 17 residues. CDR1 and CDR2 (germline): SGHTA, FQGTGA. Between the trimmed V and J ends, which lost 0 bases and 4 bases, there was a span of 16 bases. The chain's CDR3 is CASSLTRRRERYNEQFF. The CDR3 DNA sequence: TGTGCCAGCAGCTTAACGAGGCGGCGAGAAAGGTACAATGAGCAGTTCTTC.

There are a few counts of this clone. Germline and junction disagree at one end, which may indicate a read error. The V gene is TRBV28, the J gene TRBJ2-7; 8 nucleotides align to TRBD1. The CDR3 contains 14 residues. CDR1 is MDHEN and CDR2 is SYDVKM in the germline V gene. For the CDR3, the DNA is TGTGCCATCAGTTTTCAGGGGGCCCCTTACGAGCAGTACTTC. It is translated as CAISFQGAPYEQYF. Full variable domain (outside the CDR3, taken from reference TRBV28 and TRBJ2-7): DVKVTQSSRYLVKRTGEKVFLECVQDMDHENMFWYRQDPGLGLRLIYFSYDVKMKEKGDIPEGYSVSREKKERFSLILESASTNQTSMYLCAISFQGAPYEQYFGPGTRLTVT.

A word on this clone: At one of its ends the junction is not consistent with the germline gene, which may arise from a read error. The genes are TRBV11-2 and TRBJ2-4, with TRBD2 identical over 9 bases. CDR1 is SGHAT and CDR2 is FQNNGV in the germline V gene. The CDR3 totals 10 residues. The chain's CDR3 is CASSSRLAGF. The CDR3 region has the DNA TGTGCCAGCAGCTCCAGGCTAGCGGGGTTC.

This clone was counted many times. V is TRBV5-1 and J is TRBJ2-5; D unclear. CDR3 length: 11 amino acids. The germline V and J ends were trimmed by 3 bases and 5 bases, with 5 bases remaining between them. The germline CDR1 and CDR2 sequences are SGHRS and YFSETQ. The CDR3 nucleotides are TGCGCCAGCAGCTCTGGGGAGACCCAGTACTTC. As protein: CASSSGETQYF.

This clone was recorded once. The chain uses TRBV7-2 and TRBJ2-5; D gene ambiguous. The V end was cut by 6 bases, the J end by 4 bases, with 18 bases between. Germline V gene lookup returns CDR1 SGHTA and CDR2 FQGNSA. The CDR3 runs 15 residues. The CDR3 is CASSSQSGAVETQYF. In nucleotides, the CDR3 is TGTGCCAGCAGTTCCCAATCAGGTGCAGTAGAGACCCAGTACTTC.

This clone was observed at least ten times. CDR3 bases: TGTGCCAGCAGCGTAGGAGGCAGGAAAGAGACCCAGTACTTC. Translation: CASSVGGRKETQYF. This sequence joins TRBV9 and TRBJ2-5; D call uncertain. The CDR3 is 14 amino acids. V lost 0 bases, J lost 3 bases, and 9 bases lay in between. Germline V gives CDR1 SGDLS, CDR2 YYNGEE.

For this clone: A much larger clone lies a single base off, so this may be a read error. The chain joins TRBV2 to TRBJ2-7; TRBD2 is a possible D gene (5 bases). The germline V gene has CDR1 SNHLY and CDR2 FYNNEI. The V end was cut by 1 base, the J end by 5 bases, with 12 bases between. The CDR3 consists of 14 residues. As DNA, the CDR3 is TGTGCCAGCAGTGAAGACATGGCGGGCGACGAGCAGTACTTC. Amino acids: CASSEDMAGDEQYF.

The chain links TRBV2 to TRBJ1-2; 7 bases align to TRBD1. CDR3 length equals 14 residues. J was trimmed by 7 bases and V by 10 bases; bases with no gene match: 15. Per germline, CDR1 SNHLY and CDR2 FYNNEI. CDR3 protein: CAISPTGPTGGYTF. The CDR3 nucleotides are TGTGCCATCAGCCCGACAGGGCCCACGGGTGGCTACACCTTC.